These T cell receptor beta chains were read from a single sample in a study of T cell responses to AZD1222 COVID-19 vaccine. The protocol was immunoSEQ multiplex PCR, while the TCRdb copy is restricted to in-frame clones and leaves out a portion. The sample includes 120,000 or so clones, roughly 90% of them seen just once. The sequencing used peripheral blood, collected on day 0 of AZD1222 vaccination. All receptors come from an adult in good health. CDR3s include the opening cysteine and the closing phenylalanine or tryptophan. D genes are given only for firm matches. Only some rows state a clone size, as once, few, many or a class for expanded clones.

d_call: -
clone_size: -
j_call: TRBJ1-2
v_call: TRBV2
cdr3_length: 14
cdr3_aa: CASSENVGAGGYTF
cdr3_nt: TGTGCCAGCAGTGAAAATGTAGGGGCGGGAGGCTACACCTTC

d_call: -
clone_size: -
j_call: TRBJ2-7
v_call: TRBV28
cdr3_length: 16
cdr3_aa: CASSLGERTVTYEQYF
cdr3_nt: TGTGCCAGCAGTTTAGGGGAGAGGACGGTGACCTACGAGCAGTACTTC

d_call: TRBD2
clone_size: -
j_call: TRBJ2-3
v_call: TRBV20-1
cdr3_length: 16
cdr3_aa: CSASQLAGAYVDTQYF
cdr3_nt: TGCAGTGCTAGTCAGCTAGCGGGAGCATATGTTGATACGCAGTATTTT

d_call: -
clone_size: few
j_call: TRBJ1-1
v_call: TRBV5-3
cdr3_length: 11
cdr3_aa: CVGGRNTEAFF
cdr3_nt: TGTGTAGGGGGGCGCAACACTGAAGCTTTCTTT

d_call: -
clone_size: -
j_call: TRBJ1-3
v_call: TRBV7-9
cdr3_length: 11
cdr3_aa: CASSLARAADF
cdr3_nt: TGTGCCAGCAGCTTAGCGCGGGCGGCGGATTTT

d_call: TRBD2
clone_size: -
j_call: TRBJ2-1
v_call: TRBV2
cdr3_length: 16
cdr3_aa: CASTTFSGSSYNEQFF
cdr3_nt: TGTGCCAGCACTACGTTTAGCGGGAGCTCCTACAATGAGCAGTTCTTC

d_call: -
clone_size: -
j_call: TRBJ2-1
v_call: TRBV5-6
cdr3_length: 11
cdr3_aa: CASSLEYEQFF
cdr3_nt: TGTGCCAGCAGCTTGGAGTATGAGCAGTTCTTC

d_call: -
clone_size: -
j_call: TRBJ1-1
v_call: TRBV15
cdr3_length: 16
cdr3_aa: CATSRDRAGLNTEAFF
cdr3_nt: TGTGCCACCAGCAGAGATCGCGCGGGGTTGAACACTGAAGCTTTCTTT

d_call: TRBD1
clone_size: -
j_call: TRBJ1-4
v_call: TRBV7-9
cdr3_length: 17
cdr3_aa: CASSSSIRQGVNEKLFF
cdr3_nt: TGTGCCAGCAGCTCCTCAATCAGACAGGGGGTAAATGAAAAACTGTTTTTT

d_call: -
clone_size: -
j_call: TRBJ1-2
v_call: TRBV12-3/TRBV12-4
cdr3_length: 12
cdr3_aa: CATSVGSYGYTF
cdr3_nt: TGTGCCACCAGCGTGGGGAGCTATGGCTACACCTTC

d_call: -
clone_size: -
j_call: TRBJ2-7
v_call: TRBV15
cdr3_length: 14
cdr3_aa: CATSRGGNHYEQYF
cdr3_nt: TGTGCCACCAGCAGAGGGGGGAACCACTACGAGCAGTACTTC

d_call: -
clone_size: -
j_call: TRBJ2-2
v_call: TRBV30
cdr3_length: 16
cdr3_aa: CAWSVRRASNTGELFF
cdr3_nt: TGTGCCTGGAGTGTTAGGCGGGCATCGAACACCGGGGAGCTGTTTTTT

d_call: -
clone_size: -
j_call: TRBJ2-2
v_call: TRBV28
cdr3_length: 14
cdr3_aa: CASSRDRNTGELFF
cdr3_nt: TGTGCCAGCAGTCGGGACCGGAACACCGGGGAGCTGTTTTTT

d_call: -
clone_size: -
j_call: TRBJ1-1
v_call: TRBV6-5
cdr3_length: 15
cdr3_aa: CASSHPGRGNTEAFF
cdr3_nt: TGTGCCAGCAGCCATCCGGGACGGGGGAACACTGAAGCTTTCTTT

d_call: -
clone_size: -
j_call: TRBJ1-1
v_call: TRBV5-1
cdr3_length: 14
cdr3_aa: CASSLDTANTEAFF
cdr3_nt: TGCGCCAGCAGCTTGGATACAGCGAACACTGAAGCTTTCTTT

d_call: -
clone_size: -
j_call: TRBJ2-1
v_call: TRBV11-3
cdr3_length: 20
cdr3_aa: CASSPGVLDIIKNSYNEQFF
cdr3_nt: TGTGCCAGCAGCCCGGGGGTCCTGGACATAATAAAGAACTCCTACAATGAGCAGTTCTTC

d_call: TRBD1
clone_size: -
j_call: TRBJ2-6
v_call: TRBV27
cdr3_length: 15
cdr3_aa: CASKQGANGANVLTF
cdr3_nt: TGTGCCAGCAAGCAGGGGGCAAATGGGGCCAACGTCCTGACTTTC

d_call: -
clone_size: -
j_call: TRBJ2-1
v_call: TRBV10-3
cdr3_length: 14
cdr3_aa: CAISGRSSYNEQFF
cdr3_nt: TGTGCCATCAGTGGGAGGAGCTCCTACAATGAGCAGTTCTTC

d_call: -
clone_size: -
j_call: TRBJ2-7
v_call: TRBV28
cdr3_length: 14
cdr3_aa: CASLGGDRTYEQYF
cdr3_nt: TGTGCCAGCCTCGGGGGGGACAGGACCTACGAGCAGTACTTC

d_call: -
clone_size: -
j_call: TRBJ1-1
v_call: TRBV24-1
cdr3_length: 17
cdr3_aa: CATLVVTPAFMNTEAFF
cdr3_nt: TGTGCCACCCTGGTTGTCACACCTGCATTCATGAACACTGAAGCTTTCTTT

d_call: -
clone_size: -
j_call: TRBJ1-3
v_call: TRBV1
cdr3_length: 17
cdr3_aa: CTSSQNSTDRSGNTIYF
cdr3_nt: TGCACCAGCAGCCAAAATTCGACCGACAGGTCAGGAAACACCATATATTTT

d_call: TRBD1
clone_size: -
j_call: TRBJ1-6
v_call: TRBV28
cdr3_length: 17
cdr3_aa: CASSLPLTGQGDSPLHF
cdr3_nt: TGTGCCAGCAGCCTCCCACTTACGGGACAGGGGGATTCACCCCTCCACTTT

d_call: -
clone_size: -
j_call: TRBJ1-5
v_call: TRBV6-1
cdr3_length: 15
cdr3_aa: CASSEIGQYNQPQHF
cdr3_nt: TGTGCCAGCAGTGAAATAGGACAGTACAATCAGCCCCAGCATTTT

d_call: -
clone_size: -
j_call: TRBJ2-2
v_call: TRBV25-1
cdr3_length: 15
cdr3_aa: CASWGPGMNTGELFF
cdr3_nt: TGTGCCAGCTGGGGACCTGGGATGAACACCGGGGAGCTGTTTTTT

d_call: -
clone_size: -
j_call: TRBJ2-1
v_call: TRBV18
cdr3_length: 14
cdr3_aa: CASSRPGSADEQFF
cdr3_nt: TGTGCCAGCTCACGTCCCGGGAGTGCAGATGAGCAGTTCTTC

d_call: TRBD1
clone_size: -
j_call: TRBJ2-3
v_call: TRBV10-3
cdr3_length: 16
cdr3_aa: CAISETGTGGTDTQYF
cdr3_nt: TGTGCCATCAGCGAAACCGGGACAGGAGGCACAGATACGCAGTATTTT

d_call: -
clone_size: -
j_call: TRBJ1-6
v_call: TRBV2
cdr3_length: 15
cdr3_aa: CASSARAIYNSPLHF
cdr3_nt: TGTGCCAGCAGTGCCCGGGCGATTTATAATTCACCCCTCCACTTT

d_call: -
clone_size: few
j_call: TRBJ2-7
v_call: TRBV7-8
cdr3_length: 15
cdr3_aa: CASSLTRQSSYEQYF
cdr3_nt: TGTGCCAGCAGCTTAACCAGACAGAGCTCCTACGAGCAGTACTTC

d_call: TRBD1
clone_size: -
j_call: TRBJ1-4
v_call: TRBV4-1
cdr3_length: 17
cdr3_aa: CASSRGTGGPTNEKLFF
cdr3_nt: TGCGCCAGCAGCCGAGGGACAGGGGGCCCTACTAATGAAAAACTGTTTTTT

d_call: TRBD2
clone_size: -
j_call: TRBJ2-3
v_call: TRBV27
cdr3_length: 16
cdr3_aa: CASSFESGTSADTQYF
cdr3_nt: TGTGCCAGCAGTTTCGAATCCGGGACTAGCGCAGATACGCAGTATTTT

d_call: TRBD2
clone_size: -
j_call: TRBJ2-1
v_call: TRBV7-9
cdr3_length: 15
cdr3_aa: CASSLWGRVRNEQFF
cdr3_nt: TGTGCCAGCAGCTTATGGGGGAGGGTTAGGAATGAGCAGTTCTTC

d_call: -
clone_size: -
j_call: TRBJ2-7
v_call: TRBV4-1
cdr3_length: 15
cdr3_aa: CASSPLRGGAYEQYF
cdr3_nt: TGCGCCAGCAGCCCCTTACGCGGCGGGGCCTACGAGCAGTACTTC

d_call: TRBD2
clone_size: -
j_call: TRBJ2-2
v_call: TRBV7-3
cdr3_length: 16
cdr3_aa: CASSSTSGGWTGELFF
cdr3_nt: TGTGCCAGCAGCTCGACTAGCGGCGGGTGGACCGGGGAGCTGTTTTTT

d_call: -
clone_size: -
j_call: TRBJ1-5
v_call: TRBV28
cdr3_length: 18
cdr3_aa: CASSFSFDTAGPNQPQHF
cdr3_nt: TGTGCCAGCAGTTTCTCCTTCGATACCGCGGGTCCAAATCAGCCCCAGCATTTT

d_call: -
clone_size: -
j_call: TRBJ1-2
v_call: TRBV28
cdr3_length: 16
cdr3_aa: CASSSGGGAPNYGYTF
cdr3_nt: TGTGCCAGCAGTTCGGGCGGAGGCGCTCCTAACTATGGCTACACCTTC

d_call: TRBD2
clone_size: -
j_call: TRBJ2-1
v_call: TRBV5-1
cdr3_length: 13
cdr3_aa: CASSNSGSNEQFF
cdr3_nt: TGCGCCAGCAGTAATAGCGGGAGCAATGAGCAGTTCTTC

d_call: -
clone_size: -
j_call: TRBJ2-5
v_call: TRBV20-1
cdr3_length: 11
cdr3_aa: CSASPRPGQYF
cdr3_nt: TGCAGTGCTAGCCCGAGACCGGGACAGTACTTC

d_call: TRBD2
clone_size: -
j_call: TRBJ2-7
v_call: TRBV29-1
cdr3_length: 14
cdr3_aa: CSVDPEAGVVEQYF
cdr3_nt: TGCAGCGTTGACCCCGAGGCGGGAGTAGTCGAGCAGTACTTC

d_call: -
clone_size: once
j_call: TRBJ2-7
v_call: TRBV28
cdr3_length: 11
cdr3_aa: CASSFLWEQYF
cdr3_nt: TGTGCCAGCAGTTTTCTGTGGGAGCAGTACTTC

d_call: -
clone_size: -
j_call: TRBJ1-2
v_call: TRBV6-4
cdr3_length: 9
cdr3_aa: CASRDGYTF
cdr3_nt: TGTGCCAGCCGAGATGGCTACACCTTC